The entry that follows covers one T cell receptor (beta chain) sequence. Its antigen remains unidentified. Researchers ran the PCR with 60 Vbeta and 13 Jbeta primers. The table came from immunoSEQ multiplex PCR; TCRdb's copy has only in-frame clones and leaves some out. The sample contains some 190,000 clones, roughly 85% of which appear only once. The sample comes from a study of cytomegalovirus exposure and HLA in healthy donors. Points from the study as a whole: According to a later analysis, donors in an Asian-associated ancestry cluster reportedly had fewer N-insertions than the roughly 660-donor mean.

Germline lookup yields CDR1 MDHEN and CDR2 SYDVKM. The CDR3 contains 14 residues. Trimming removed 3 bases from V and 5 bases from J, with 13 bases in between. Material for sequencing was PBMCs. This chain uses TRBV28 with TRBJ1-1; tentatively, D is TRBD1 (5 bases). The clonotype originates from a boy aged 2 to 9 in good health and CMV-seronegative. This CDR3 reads CASSFIGAGTEAFF. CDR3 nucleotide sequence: TGTGCCAGCAGTTTCATAGGGGCCGGGACTGAAGCTTTCTTT. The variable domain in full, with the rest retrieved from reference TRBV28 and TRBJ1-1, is DVKVTQSSRYLVKRTGEKVFLECVQDMDHENMFWYRQDPGLGLRLIYFSYDVKMKEKGDIPEGYSVSREKKERFSLILESASTNQTSMYLCASSFIGAGTEAFFGQGTRLTVV.